This T cell receptor beta chain came from a study of cytomegalovirus exposure and HLA in healthy donors. Findings and caveats of the study: Several of the most significant clusters appeared linked to common viral pathogens, based on a later analysis. Productive status was seen about 90% or about 30% of the time for most TCR beta V segments in an earlier analysis.

Samples came from healthy bone marrow donors. CDR1 and CDR2 (germline): SSHAT, FNYEAQ (reference sequence). The CDR3 totals 15 residues. On this clone: The antigen is not known. One end of the junction fails to match germline, which may point to a read error.

Primers included in the PCR were 60 Vbeta and 13 Jbeta primers. Assay: immunoSEQ multiplex PCR; the TCRdb copy retains only in-frame clones and omits some. The sample yields under 200,000 clones, roughly four fifths seen once. The specimen was PBMCs. The TCR originated in a man over 45 in good health and CMV-seropositive. V usage is TRBV7-7 and J usage is TRBJ1-1, with TRBD1 identical over 11 bases. DNA of the CDR3: TGTGCTAGCAGCCCCGGACAGGGGGCGTTCACTGAAGCTTTCTTT. This sequence encodes CASSPGQGAFTEAFF. Full variable domain (outside the CDR3, taken from reference TRBV7-7 and TRBJ1-1): GAGVSQSPRYKVTKRGQDVTLRCDPISSHATLYWYQQALGQGPEFLTYFNYEAQPDKSGLPSDRFSAERPEGSISTLTIQRTEQRDSAMYRCASSPGQGAFTEAFFGQGTRLTVV.